The T cell receptor beta chain described here comes from a study of PD-1 blockade in classical Hodgkin lymphoma. The CDR3 sequence is 11 residues long. Germline CDR1 is ENHRY and CDR2 is SYGVKD. Trimming cost V 3 bases and J 6 bases, with 5 bases left between them. Time point noted: cycle 4 day 1 (C4D1), after 5 to 7 weeks of nivolumab. Exposure to brentuximab vedotin varied, and each patient had relapsed following autologous stem cell transplantation. Purification of CD4+ T cells from thawed PBMCs was achieved by magnetic negative selection. Clones were sequenced by immunoSEQ multiplex PCR, and TCRdb holds only the in-frame ones, with some missing. The sample lists 15,000 to 20,000 clones, around 75% occurring once.

Sample: CD4+ T cells from blood, taken before the fourth cycle of nivolumab. The gene calls are TRBV10-3 and TRBJ1-1; D not resolved. The TCR originated in a human donor with classical Hodgkin lymphoma. Here the CDR3 reads CAISDIAEAFF. In DNA form, the CDR3 reads TGTGCCATCAGTGACATCGCTGAAGCTTTCTTT.